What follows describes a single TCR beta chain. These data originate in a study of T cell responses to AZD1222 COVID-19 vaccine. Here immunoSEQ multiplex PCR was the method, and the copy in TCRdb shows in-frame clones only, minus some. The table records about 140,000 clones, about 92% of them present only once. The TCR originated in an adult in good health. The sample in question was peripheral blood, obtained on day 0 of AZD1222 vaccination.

CDR3 coding DNA: TGCGCCAGCTCAACCGGGGGCTGGAGCGGCGGGGAGCTGTTTTTT. The encoded protein is CASSTGGWSGGELFF. The chain employs TRBV5-1 and TRBJ2-2; D could derive from TRBD1 or TRBD2 (6 bases each). The V gene's germline CDR1 is SGHRS and CDR2 YFSETQ. This CDR3 has 15 amino acids. Trimming cost V 7 bases and J 7 bases, with 20 bases left between them.